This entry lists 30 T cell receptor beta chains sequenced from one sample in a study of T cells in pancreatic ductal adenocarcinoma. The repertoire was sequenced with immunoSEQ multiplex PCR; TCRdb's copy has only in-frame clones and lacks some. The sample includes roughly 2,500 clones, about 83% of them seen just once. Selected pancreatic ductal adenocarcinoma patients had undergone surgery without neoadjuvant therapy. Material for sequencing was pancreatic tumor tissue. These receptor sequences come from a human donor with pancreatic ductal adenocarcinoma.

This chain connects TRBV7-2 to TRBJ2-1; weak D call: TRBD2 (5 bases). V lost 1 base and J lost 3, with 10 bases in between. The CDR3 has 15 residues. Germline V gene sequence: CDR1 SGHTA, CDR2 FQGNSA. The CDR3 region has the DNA TGTGCCAGCAGCTTAGGGGGAGTGGGCTACAATGAGCAGTTCTTC. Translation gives CASSLGGVGYNEQFF.

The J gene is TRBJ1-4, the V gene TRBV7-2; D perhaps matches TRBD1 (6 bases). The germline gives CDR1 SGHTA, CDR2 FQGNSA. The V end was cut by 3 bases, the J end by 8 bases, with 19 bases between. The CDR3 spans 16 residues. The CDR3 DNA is TGTGCCAGCAGCTTTTCCTGGGGGCAGGGCACCGAAAAACTGTTTTTT. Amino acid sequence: CASSFSWGQGTEKLFF.

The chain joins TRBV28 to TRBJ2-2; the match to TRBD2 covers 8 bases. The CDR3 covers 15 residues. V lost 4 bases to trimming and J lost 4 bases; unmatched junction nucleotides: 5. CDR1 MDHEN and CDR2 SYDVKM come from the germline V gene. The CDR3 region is CASSSPGLGTGELFF. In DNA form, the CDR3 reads TGTGCCAGCAGTTCCCCGGGACTAGGCACCGGGGAGCTGTTTTTT.

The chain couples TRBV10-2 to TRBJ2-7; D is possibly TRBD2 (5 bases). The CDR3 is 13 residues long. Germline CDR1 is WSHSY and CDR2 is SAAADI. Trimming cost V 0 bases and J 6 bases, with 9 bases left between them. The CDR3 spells CASSESSLAEQYF. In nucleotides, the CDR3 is TGCGCCAGCAGTGAGTCGAGTCTAGCCGAGCAGTACTTC.

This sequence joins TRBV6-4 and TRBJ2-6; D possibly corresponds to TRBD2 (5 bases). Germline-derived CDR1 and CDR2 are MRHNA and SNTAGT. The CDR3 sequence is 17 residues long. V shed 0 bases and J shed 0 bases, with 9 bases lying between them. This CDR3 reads CASSDSDRGSGANVLTF. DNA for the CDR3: TGTGCCAGCAGTGACTCCGACCGGGGCTCTGGGGCCAACGTCCTGACTTTC.

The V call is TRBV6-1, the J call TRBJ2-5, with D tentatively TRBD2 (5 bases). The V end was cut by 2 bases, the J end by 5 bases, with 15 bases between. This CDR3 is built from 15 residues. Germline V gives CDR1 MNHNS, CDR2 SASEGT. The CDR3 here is CASSEIPLAEETQYF. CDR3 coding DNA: TGTGCCAGCAGTGAAATTCCGCTAGCCGAGGAGACCCAGTACTTC.

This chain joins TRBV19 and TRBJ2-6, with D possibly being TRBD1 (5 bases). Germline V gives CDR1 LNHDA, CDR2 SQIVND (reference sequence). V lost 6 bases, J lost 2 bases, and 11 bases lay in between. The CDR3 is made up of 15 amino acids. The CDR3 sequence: CASSSDRTGANVLTF. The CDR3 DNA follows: TGTGCCAGTAGCAGTGACAGAACTGGGGCCAACGTCCTGACTTTC. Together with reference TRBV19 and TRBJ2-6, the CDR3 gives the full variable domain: DGGITQSPKYLFRKEGQNVTLSCEQNLNHDAMYWYRQDPGQGLRLIYYSQIVNDFQKGDIAEGYSVSREKKESFPLTVTSAQKNPTAFYLCASSSDRTGANVLTFGAGSRLTVL.

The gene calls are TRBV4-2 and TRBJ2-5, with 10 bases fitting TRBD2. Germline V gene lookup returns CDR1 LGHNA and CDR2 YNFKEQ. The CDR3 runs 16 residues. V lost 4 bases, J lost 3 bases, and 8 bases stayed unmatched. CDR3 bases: TGTGCCAGCAGCCTAGGAGCGGGGACTAGCGAAGAGACCCAGTACTTC. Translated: CASSLGAGTSEETQYF.

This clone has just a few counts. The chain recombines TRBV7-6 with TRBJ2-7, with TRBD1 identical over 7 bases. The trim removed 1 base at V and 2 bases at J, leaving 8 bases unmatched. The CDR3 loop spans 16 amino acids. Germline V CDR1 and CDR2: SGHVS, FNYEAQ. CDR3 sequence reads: CASSLDAGTATYEQYF. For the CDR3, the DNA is TGTGCCAGCAGCTTAGATGCAGGGACAGCAACCTACGAGCAGTACTTC.

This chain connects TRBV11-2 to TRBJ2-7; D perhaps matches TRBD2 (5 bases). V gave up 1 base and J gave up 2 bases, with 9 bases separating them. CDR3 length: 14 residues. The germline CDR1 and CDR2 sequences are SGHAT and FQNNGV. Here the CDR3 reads CASSLGLAAYEQYF. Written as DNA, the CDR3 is TGTGCCAGCAGCTTAGGCCTAGCCGCCTACGAGCAGTACTTC.

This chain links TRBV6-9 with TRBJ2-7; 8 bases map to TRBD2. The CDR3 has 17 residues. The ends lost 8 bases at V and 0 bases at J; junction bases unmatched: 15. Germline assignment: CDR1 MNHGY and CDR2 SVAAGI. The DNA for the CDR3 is TGTGCCAGCGGAACCCGTCGGGGGGGGTACCCCTCCTACGAGCAGTACTTC. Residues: CASGTRRGGYPSYEQYF.

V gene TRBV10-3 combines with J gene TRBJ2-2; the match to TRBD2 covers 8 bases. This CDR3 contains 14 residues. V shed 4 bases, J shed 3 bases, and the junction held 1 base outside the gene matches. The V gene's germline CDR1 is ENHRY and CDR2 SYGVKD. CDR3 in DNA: TGTGCCATCAGTGGGGGACTAGACACCGGGGAGCTGTTTTTT. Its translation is CAISGGLDTGELFF.

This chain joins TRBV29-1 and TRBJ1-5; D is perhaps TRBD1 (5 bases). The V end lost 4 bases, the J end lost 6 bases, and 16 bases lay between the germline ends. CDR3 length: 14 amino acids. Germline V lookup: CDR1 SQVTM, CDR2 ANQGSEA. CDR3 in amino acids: CSVGGDGGAQPQHF. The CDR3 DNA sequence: TGCAGCGTTGGGGGGGACGGTGGGGCTCAGCCCCAGCATTTT. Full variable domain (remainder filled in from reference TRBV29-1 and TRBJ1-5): SAVISQKPSRDICQRGTSLTIQCQVDSQVTMMFWYRQQPGQSLTLIATANQGSEATYESGFVIDKFPISRPNLTFSTLTVSNMSPEDSSIYLCSVGGDGGAQPQHFGDGTRLSIL.

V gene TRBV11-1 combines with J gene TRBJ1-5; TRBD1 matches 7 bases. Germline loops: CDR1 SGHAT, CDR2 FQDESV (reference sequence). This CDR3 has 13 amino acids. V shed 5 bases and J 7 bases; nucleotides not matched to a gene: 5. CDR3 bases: TGTGCCAGCAGCCTAGACAGGGCACAGCCCCAGCATTTT. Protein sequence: CASSLDRAQPQHF.

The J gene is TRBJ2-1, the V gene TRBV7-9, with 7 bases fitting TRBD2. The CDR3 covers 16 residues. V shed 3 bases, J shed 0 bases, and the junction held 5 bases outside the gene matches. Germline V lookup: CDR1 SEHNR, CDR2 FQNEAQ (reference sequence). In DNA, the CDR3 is TGTGCCAGCAGCTTCGGGCGGGAGAGCTCCTACAATGAGCAGTTCTTC. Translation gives CASSFGRESSYNEQFF.

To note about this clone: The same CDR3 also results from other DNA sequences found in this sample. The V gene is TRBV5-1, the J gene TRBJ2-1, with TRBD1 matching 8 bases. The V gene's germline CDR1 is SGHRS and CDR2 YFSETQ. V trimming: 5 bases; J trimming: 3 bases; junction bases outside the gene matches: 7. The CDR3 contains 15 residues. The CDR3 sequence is CASSGQGGGYNEQFF. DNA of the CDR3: TGCGCCAGCAGTGGACAGGGAGGTGGCTACAATGAGCAGTTCTTC. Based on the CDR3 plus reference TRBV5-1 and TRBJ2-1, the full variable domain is KAGVTQTPRYLIKTRGQQVTLSCSPISGHRSVSWYQQTPGQGLQFLFEYFSETQRNKGNFPGRFSGRQFSNSRSEMNVSTLELGDSALYLCASSGQGGGYNEQFFGPGTRLTVL.

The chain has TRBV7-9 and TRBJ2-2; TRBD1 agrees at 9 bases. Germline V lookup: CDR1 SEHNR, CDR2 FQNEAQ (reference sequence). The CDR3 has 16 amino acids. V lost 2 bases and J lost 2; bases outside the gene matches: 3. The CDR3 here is CASSLPGQGNTGELFF. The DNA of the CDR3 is TGTGCCAGCAGCTTACCGGGACAGGGCAACACCGGGGAGCTGTTTTTT.

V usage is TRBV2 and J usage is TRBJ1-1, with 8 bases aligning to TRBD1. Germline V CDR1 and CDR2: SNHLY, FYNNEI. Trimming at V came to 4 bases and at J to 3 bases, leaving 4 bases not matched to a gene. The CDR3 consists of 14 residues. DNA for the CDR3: TGTGCCAGCAGTGGGGACAGGTTCTACACTGAAGCTTTCTTT. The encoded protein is CASSGDRFYTEAFF.

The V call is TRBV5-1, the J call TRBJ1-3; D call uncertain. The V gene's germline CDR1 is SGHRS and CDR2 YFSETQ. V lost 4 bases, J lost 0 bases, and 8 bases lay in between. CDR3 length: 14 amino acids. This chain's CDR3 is CASSPESSGNTIYF. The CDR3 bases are TGCGCCAGCAGCCCGGAGAGCTCTGGAAACACCATATATTTT.

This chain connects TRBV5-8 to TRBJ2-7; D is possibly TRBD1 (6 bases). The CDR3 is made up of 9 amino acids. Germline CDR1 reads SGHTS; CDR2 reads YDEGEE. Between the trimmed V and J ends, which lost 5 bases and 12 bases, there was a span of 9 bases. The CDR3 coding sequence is TGTGCCAGCAGGGGGGCCCCGTACTTC. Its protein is CASRGAPYF.

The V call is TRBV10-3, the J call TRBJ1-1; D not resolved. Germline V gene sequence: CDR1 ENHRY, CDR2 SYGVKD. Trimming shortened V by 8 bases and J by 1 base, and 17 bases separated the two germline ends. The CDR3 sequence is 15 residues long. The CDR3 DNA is TGTGCCATCTTTTCCTCCCTCGGAGGGAACACTGAAGCTTTCTTT. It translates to CAIFSSLGGNTEAFF.

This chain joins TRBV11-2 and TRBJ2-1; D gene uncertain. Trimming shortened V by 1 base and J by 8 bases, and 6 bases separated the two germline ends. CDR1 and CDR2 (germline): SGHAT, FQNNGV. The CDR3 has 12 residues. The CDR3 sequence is CASSLGGHEQFF. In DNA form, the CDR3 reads TGTGCCAGCAGCTTAGGAGGCCATGAGCAGTTCTTC.

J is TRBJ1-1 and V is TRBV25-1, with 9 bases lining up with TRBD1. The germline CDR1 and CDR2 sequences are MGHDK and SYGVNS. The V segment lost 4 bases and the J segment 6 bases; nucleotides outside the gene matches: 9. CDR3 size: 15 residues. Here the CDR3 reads CASSGGQGVRAEAFF. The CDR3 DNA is TGTGCCAGCAGTGGGGGACAGGGAGTCCGGGCTGAAGCTTTCTTT. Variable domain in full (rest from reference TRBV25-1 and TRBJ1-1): EADIYQTPRYLVIGTGKKITLECSQTMGHDKMYWYQQDPGMELHLIHYSYGVNSTEKGDLSSESTVSRIRTEHFPLTLESARPSHTSQYLCASSGGQGVRAEAFFGQGTRLTVV.

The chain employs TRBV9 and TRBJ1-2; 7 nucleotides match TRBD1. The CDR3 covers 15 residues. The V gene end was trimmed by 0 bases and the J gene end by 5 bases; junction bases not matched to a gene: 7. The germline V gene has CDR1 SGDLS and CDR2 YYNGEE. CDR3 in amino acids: CASSVDEGQLYGYTF. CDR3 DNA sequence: TGTGCCAGCAGCGTAGATGAGGGACAGCTATATGGCTACACCTTC.

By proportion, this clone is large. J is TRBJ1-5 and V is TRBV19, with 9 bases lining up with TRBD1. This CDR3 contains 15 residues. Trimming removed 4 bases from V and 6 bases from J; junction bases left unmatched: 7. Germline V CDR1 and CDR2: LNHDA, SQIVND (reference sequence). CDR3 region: CASSTLRTGVQPQHF. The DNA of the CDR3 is TGTGCCAGTAGTACCCTCCGGACAGGGGTTCAGCCCCAGCATTTT.

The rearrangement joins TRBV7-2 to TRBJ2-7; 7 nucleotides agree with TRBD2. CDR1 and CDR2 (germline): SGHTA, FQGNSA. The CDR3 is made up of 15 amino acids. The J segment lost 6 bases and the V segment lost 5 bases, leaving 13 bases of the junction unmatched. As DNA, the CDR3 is TGTGCCAGCAGCGGAATAGGGCTAGCGGTTCGCGAGCAGTACTTC. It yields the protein CASSGIGLAVREQYF. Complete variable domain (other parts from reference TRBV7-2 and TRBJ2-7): GAGVSQSPSNKVTEKGKDVELRCDPISGHTALYWYRQSLGQGLEFLIYFQGNSAPDKSGLPSDRFSAERTGGSVSTLTIQRTQQEDSAVYLCASSGIGLAVREQYFGPGTRLTVT.

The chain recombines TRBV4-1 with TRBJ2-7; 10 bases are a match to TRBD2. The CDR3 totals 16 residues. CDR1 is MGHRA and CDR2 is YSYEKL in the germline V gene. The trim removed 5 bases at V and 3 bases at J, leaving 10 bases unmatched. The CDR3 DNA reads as TGCGCCAGCAGCTTTCGCGGGACTAGCGTTGGCTACGAGCAGTACTTC. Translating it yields CASSFRGTSVGYEQYF.

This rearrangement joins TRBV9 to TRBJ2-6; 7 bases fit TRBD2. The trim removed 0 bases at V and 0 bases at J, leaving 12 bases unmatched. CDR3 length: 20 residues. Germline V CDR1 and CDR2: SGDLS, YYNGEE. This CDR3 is CASSVARAGAYHSGANVLTF. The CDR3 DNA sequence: TGTGCCAGCAGCGTAGCTAGGGCGGGAGCCTATCACTCTGGGGCCAACGTCCTGACTTTC.

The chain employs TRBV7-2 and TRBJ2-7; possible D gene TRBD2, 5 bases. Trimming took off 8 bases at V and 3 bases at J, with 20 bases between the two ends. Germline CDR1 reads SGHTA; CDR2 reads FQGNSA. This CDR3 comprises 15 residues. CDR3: CASGEGAALSYEQYF. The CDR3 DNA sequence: TGTGCCAGCGGAGAGGGAGCGGCGCTCAGCTACGAGCAGTACTTC.

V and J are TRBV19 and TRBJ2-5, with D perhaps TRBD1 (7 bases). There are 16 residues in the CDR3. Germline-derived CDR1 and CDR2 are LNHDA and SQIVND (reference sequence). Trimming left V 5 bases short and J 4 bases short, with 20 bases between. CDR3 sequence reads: CASSPRSRQGGETQYF. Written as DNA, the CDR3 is TGTGCCAGTAGTCCACGGTCCCGGCAGGGGGGAGAGACCCAGTACTTC.